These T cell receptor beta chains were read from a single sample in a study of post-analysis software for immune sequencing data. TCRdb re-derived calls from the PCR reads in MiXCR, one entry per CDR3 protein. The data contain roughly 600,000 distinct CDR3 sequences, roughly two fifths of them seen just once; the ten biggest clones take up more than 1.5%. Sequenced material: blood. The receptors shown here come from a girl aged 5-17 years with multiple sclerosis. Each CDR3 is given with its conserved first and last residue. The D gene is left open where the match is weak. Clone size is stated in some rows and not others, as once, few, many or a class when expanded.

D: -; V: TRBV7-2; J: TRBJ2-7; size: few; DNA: TGTGCCAGCAGTTTTGGGCGAACCTACGAGCAGTACTTC; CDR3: CASSFGRTYEQYF
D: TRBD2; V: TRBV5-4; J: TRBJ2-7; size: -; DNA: TGTGCCAGCAGCTGGGGGGGAGGGCTCTACGAGCAGTACTTC; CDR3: CASSWGGGLYEQYF
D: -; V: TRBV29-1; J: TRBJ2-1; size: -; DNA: TGCAAGGTGATGGGGAACTCCTACAATGAGCAGTTCTTC; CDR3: CKVMGNSYNEQFF
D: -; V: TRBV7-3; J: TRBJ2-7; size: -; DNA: TGTGCCAGCAGCTTAACGTTGGCAGGCGAATACGAGCAGTACTTC; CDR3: CASSLTLAGEYEQYF
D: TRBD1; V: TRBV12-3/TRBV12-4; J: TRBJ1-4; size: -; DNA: TGTGCCAGCACCCCGTGGGCCTGGGGACAGGGTTCTGAAAAACTGTTTTTT; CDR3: CASTPWAWGQGSEKLFF
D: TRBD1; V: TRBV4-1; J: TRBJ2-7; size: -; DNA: TGCGCCAGCAGCCGGTTGGGACAGGGCCTTTCCTACGAGCAGTACTTC; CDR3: CASSRLGQGLSYEQYF
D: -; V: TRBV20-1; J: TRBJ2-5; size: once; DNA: TGCAGTGCCCCCCGCCTTAGGACCCAGTACTTC; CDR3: CSAPRLRTQYF
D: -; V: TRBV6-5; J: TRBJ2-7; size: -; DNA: TGTGCCAGCAGTTACGGAGGGCGTTCCTCCTACGAGCAGTACTTC; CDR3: CASSYGGRSSYEQYF
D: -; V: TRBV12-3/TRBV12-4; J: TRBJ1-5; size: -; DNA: TGTGCCAGCAGTTTAAGGGGAACCCCCAATCAGCCCCAGCATTTT; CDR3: CASSLRGTPNQPQHF
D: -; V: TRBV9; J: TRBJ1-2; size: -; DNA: TGTGCCAGCAGCGTAGGGACAGAGGATGGCTACACCTTC; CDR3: CASSVGTEDGYTF
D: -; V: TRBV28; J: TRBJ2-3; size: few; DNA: TGTGCCAGCAGACCAGAGCAAACCACAGATACGCAGTATTTT; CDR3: CASRPEQTTDTQYF
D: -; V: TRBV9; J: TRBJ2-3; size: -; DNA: TGTGCCAGCAGCGTAGAGGTAGGCGGCACAGATACGCAGTATTTT; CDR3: CASSVEVGGTDTQYF
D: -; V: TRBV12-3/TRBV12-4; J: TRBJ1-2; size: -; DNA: TGTGCCAGCAGCCGAGACTGGGCCTATGGCTACACCTTC; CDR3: CASSRDWAYGYTF
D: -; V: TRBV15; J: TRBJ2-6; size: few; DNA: TGTGCCACCAGACTCGGAGTCTCTGGGGCCAACGTCCTGACTTTC; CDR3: CATRLGVSGANVLTF
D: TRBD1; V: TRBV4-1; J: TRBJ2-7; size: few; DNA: TGCGCCAGCAGCCCCCTGACAGGGAACTACGAGCAGTACTTC; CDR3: CASSPLTGNYEQYF
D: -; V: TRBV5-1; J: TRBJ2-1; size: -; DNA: TGCGCCAGCAGCTTGGCCCCTCTGATAGGTTTCAATGAGCAGTTCTTC; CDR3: CASSLAPLIGFNEQFF
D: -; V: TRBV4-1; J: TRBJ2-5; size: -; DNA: TGCGCCAGCGGTCGGGGGCCTCAAGAGACCCAGTACTTC; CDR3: CASGRGPQETQYF
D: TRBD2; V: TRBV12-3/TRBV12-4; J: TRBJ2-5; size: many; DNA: TGTGCCAGCAGCGCTAGCGGTCAAGAGACCCAGTACTTC; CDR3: CASSASGQETQYF
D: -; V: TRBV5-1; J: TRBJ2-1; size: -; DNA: TGCGCCAGCAGCTTGGGGGCCCCGCAGGTAGATGAGCAGTTCTTC; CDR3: CASSLGAPQVDEQFF
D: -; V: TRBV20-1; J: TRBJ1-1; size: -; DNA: TGCAGTGCCGGCCCGTACGACACCCACACTGAAGCTTTCTTT; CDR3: CSAGPYDTHTEAFF
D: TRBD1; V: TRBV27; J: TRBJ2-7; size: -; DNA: TGTGCCAGCAGTACCCACAGGGGCCGGTACTTGTACGAGCAGTACTTC; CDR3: CASSTHRGRYLYEQYF
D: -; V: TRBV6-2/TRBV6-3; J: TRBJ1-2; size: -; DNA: TGTGCCAGCAGTTTATCCAGGGCTGCTAACTATGGCTACACCTTC; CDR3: CASSLSRAANYGYTF
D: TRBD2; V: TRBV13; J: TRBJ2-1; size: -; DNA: TGTGCCAGCAGCCGGGGGGGCCCAATCTACAATGAGCAGTTCTTC; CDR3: CASSRGGPIYNEQFF
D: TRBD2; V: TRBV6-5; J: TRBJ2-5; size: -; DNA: TGTGCCAGCAGGGCAACTAGCGGGGGAGCACAAGAGACCCAGTACTTC; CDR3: CASRATSGGAQETQYF
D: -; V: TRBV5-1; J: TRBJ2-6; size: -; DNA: TGCGCCAGCAGCTTAGGGCATACTGGGGCCAACGTCCTGACTTTC; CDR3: CASSLGHTGANVLTF
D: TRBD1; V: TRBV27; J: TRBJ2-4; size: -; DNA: TGTGCCAGCAGCTCCCTACCGGGGACAGACGCCAAAAACATTCAGTACTTC; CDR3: CASSSLPGTDAKNIQYF
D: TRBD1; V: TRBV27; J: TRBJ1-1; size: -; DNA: TGTGCCAGCAGCCCGTCGGTCCTCGGGACAGGGACGAACACTGAAGCTTTCTTT; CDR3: CASSPSVLGTGTNTEAFF
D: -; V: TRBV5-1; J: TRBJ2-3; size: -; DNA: TGCGCCAGCAGCATCCGGGAGGATACGCAGTATTTT; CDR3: CASSIREDTQYF
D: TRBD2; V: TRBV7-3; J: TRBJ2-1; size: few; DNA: TGTGCCAGCAGCCAACCCCCGGGTAGCGGGAACAATGAGCAGTTCTTC; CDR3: CASSQPPGSGNNEQFF
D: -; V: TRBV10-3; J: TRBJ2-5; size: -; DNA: TGTGCCACCCGTACGGCGGCAGGGACAACGGGGCAGTACTTC; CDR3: CATRTAAGTTGQYF
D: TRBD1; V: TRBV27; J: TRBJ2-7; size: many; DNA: TGTGCCAGCAGTTTCGGGCAGGGGGCGTTCGAGCAGTACTTC; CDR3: CASSFGQGAFEQYF
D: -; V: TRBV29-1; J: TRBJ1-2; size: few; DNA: TGCAGCGTTGGGGAAGGCTACAGTCTTAACTATGGCTACACCTTC; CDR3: CSVGEGYSLNYGYTF
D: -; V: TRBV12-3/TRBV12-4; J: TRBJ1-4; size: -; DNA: TGTGCCAGCACCTCTACCCTCCGAACTAATGAAAAACTGTTTTTT; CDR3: CASTSTLRTNEKLFF
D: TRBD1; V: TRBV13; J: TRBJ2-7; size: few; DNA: TGTGCCAGCAGGCCCAGACAGGGGACCTACGAGCAGTACTTC; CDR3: CASRPRQGTYEQYF
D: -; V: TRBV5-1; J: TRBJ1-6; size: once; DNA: TGCGCCAGCAGCCCGTCGGGGGTAGACTCACCCCTCCACTTT; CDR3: CASSPSGVDSPLHF
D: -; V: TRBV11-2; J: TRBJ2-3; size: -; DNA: TGTGCCAGCAGCCTTGTAGTGGGACATACGCAGTATTTT; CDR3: CASSLVVGHTQYF
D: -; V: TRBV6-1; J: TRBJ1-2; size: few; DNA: TGTGCCAGCAGTGAACAGGGCACGAAGGGCTATGGCTACACCTTC; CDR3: CASSEQGTKGYGYTF
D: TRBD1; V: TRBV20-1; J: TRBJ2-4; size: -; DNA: TGCAGTGCTGATGGCAATACGGGACAGGGCGAAAACATTCAGTACTTC; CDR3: CSADGNTGQGENIQYF
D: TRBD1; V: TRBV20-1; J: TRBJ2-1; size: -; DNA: TGCAGTGCCCCCAGGGGGAATGAGCGGTTCTTC; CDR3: CSAPRGNERFF
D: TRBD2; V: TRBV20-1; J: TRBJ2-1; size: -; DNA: TGCAGTGCTTTCTCTGAGCGGGATTACAATGAGCAGTTCTTC; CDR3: CSAFSERDYNEQFF
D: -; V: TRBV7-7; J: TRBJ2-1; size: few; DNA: TGTGCTAGCAGCTCCGGGACTCCAACTAAATACAATGAGCAGTTCTTC; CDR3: CASSSGTPTKYNEQFF
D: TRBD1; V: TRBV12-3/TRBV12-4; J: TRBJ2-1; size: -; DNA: TGTGCCAGCAGTTCCTACGGACAGGGGAACAATGAGCAGTTCTTC; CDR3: CASSSYGQGNNEQFF
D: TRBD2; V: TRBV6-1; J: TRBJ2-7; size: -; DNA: TGTGCCAGCACCCTGGGAGGGGACTACGAGCAGTACTTC; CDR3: CASTLGGDYEQYF
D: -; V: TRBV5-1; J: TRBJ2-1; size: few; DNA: TGCGCCAGCAGCTTGGCCCGGACTGACAATGAGCAGTTCTTC; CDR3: CASSLARTDNEQFF
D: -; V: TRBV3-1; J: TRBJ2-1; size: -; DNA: TGTGCCAGCAGCCAATCCCAGGGCGATGAGCAGTTCTTC; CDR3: CASSQSQGDEQFF
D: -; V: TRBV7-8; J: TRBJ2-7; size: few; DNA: TGTGCCAGCAGCCAAGGGACGAATGCCTACGAGCAGTACTTC; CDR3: CASSQGTNAYEQYF
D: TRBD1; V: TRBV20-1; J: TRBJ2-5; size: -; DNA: TGCAGTGTTTCAACGACAGGGGGTCAAGAGACCCAGTACTTC; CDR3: CSVSTTGGQETQYF
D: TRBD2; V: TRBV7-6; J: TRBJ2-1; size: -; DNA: TGTGCCAGCAGCCCAAGGACTAGTAGGGATGAGCAGTTCTTC; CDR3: CASSPRTSRDEQFF